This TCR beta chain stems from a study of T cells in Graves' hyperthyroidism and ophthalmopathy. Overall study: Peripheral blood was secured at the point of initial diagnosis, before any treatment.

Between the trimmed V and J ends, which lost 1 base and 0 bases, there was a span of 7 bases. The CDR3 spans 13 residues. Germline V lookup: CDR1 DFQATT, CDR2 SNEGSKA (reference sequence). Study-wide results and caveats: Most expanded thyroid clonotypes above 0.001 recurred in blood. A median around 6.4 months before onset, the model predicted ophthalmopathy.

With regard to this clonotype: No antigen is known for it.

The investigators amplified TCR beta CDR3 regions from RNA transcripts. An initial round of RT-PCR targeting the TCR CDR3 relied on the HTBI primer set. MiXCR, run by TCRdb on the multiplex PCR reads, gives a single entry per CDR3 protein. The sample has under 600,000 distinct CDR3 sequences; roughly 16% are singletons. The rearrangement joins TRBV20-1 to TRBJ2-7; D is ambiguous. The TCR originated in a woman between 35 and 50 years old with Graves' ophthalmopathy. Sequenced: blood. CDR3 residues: CSARVDVSYEQYF. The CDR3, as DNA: TGCAGTGCTAGAGTGGATGTCTCCTACGAGCAGTACTTC.